The rows below give T cell receptor beta chains drawn from one sample of a study of OX40 agonist ivuxolimab in advanced cancers. The data were produced by immunoSEQ multiplex PCR, yet TCRdb's version contains in-frame clones alone and is incomplete. The sample holds fewer than 90,000 clones; 85% are singletons and the top ten take roughly 3.1%. The sequenced sample was CD4+ or CD8+ T cells sorted from blood, obtained in a trial of the OX40 agonist ivuxolimab. The origin of the receptors is an adult with an advanced solid tumor such as melanoma, head and neck, liver or kidney cancer. CDR3s include the opening cysteine and the closing phenylalanine or tryptophan. The D gene is left open where the match is weak. Not all rows give a size; the values are once, few, many and, for expanded clones, a class.

few | 14 | TRBD1 | TRBJ1-2 | TRBV6-5 | CASSYGGTGYGYTF | TGTGCCAGCAGTTACGGAGGGACAGGCTATGGCTACACCTTC
- | 15 | TRBD1 | TRBJ1-2 | TRBV7-3 | CASSPGPGQSYGYTF | TGTGCCAGCAGTCCCGGACCGGGACAGTCCTATGGCTACACCTTC
few | 14 | - | TRBJ1-1 | TRBV13 | CASSLGTLNTEAFF | TGTGCCAGCAGCCTAGGGACTTTGAACACTGAAGCTTTCTTT
once | 13 | - | TRBJ1-2 | TRBV30 | CAWSSQGSYGYTF | TGTGCCTGGAGTTCACAGGGTTCGTACGGCTACACCTTC
- | 15 | - | TRBJ2-1 | TRBV7-2 | CASSLVGKPDNEQFF | TGTGCCAGCAGCTTAGTAGGGAAACCCGACAATGAGCAGTTCTTC
- | 13 | TRBD1 | TRBJ2-7 | TRBV19 | CASSIRQGYEQYF | TGTGCCAGTAGTATAAGACAGGGATACGAGCAGTACTTC
- | 15 | - | TRBJ1-4 | TRBV5-1 | CASSLAVTTNEKLFF | TGCGCCAGCAGCTTGGCGGTTACAACTAATGAAAAACTGTTTTTT
- | 12 | - | TRBJ1-4 | TRBV18 | CASSPVPGHGHF | TGTGCCAGCTCACCCGTTCCGGGACACGGACATTTT
- | 15 | TRBD2 | TRBJ2-1 | TRBV7-2 | CASSPGTSGSAEQFF | TGTGCCAGCAGCCCAGGGACTAGCGGGAGTGCTGAGCAGTTCTTC
- | 13 | - | TRBJ2-3 | TRBV7-3 | CASSTRLTATQYF | TGTGCCAGCAGCACCCGACTGACGGCTACGCAGTATTTT
- | 16 | TRBD1 | TRBJ1-3 | TRBV7-2 | CASSLTQGASGNTIYF | TGTGCCAGCAGCTTAACACAGGGGGCGAGTGGAAACACCATATATTTT
- | 17 | TRBD2 | TRBJ2-2 | TRBV7-2 | CASSLKASGVNTGELFF | TGTGCCAGCAGCTTAAAGGCTAGCGGGGTCAACACCGGGGAGCTGTTTTTT
- | 11 | - | TRBJ1-1 | TRBV7-9 | CAGRLGTEAFF | TGTGCCGGTCGATTGGGCACTGAAGCTTTCTTT
- | 14 | TRBD1 | TRBJ1-2 | TRBV7-9 | CASTRQGGNYGYTF | TGTGCCAGCACCCGACAGGGAGGTAACTATGGCTACACCTTC
- | 13 | TRBD1 | TRBJ2-3 | TRBV18 | CASSPAGGHTQYF | TGTGCCAGCTCACCAGCAGGGGGACATACGCAGTATTTT
few | 12 | TRBD1 | TRBJ1-2 | TRBV6-6 | CASLQGNYGYTF | TGTGCCAGCCTACAGGGGAACTATGGCTACACCTTC
few | 18 | TRBD2 | TRBJ2-7 | TRBV10-3 | CAISDSQGLVIRRYEQYF | TGTGCCATCAGTGATTCTCAAGGACTAGTCATCCGACGGTACGAGCAGTACTTC
- | 14 | TRBD1 | TRBJ1-2 | TRBV30 | CASPGQGVSRGYTF | TGTGCGTCCCCGGGACAGGGGGTCTCTCGAGGCTACACCTTC
- | 16 | - | TRBJ2-4 | TRBV30 | CAWSVGARRDKNIQYF | TGTGCCTGGAGTGTTGGAGCCCGGCGGGACAAAAACATTCAGTACTTC
- | 16 | TRBD1 | TRBJ2-7 | TRBV30 | CAWSRLTGAPHYEQYF | TGTGCCTGGAGTCGTCTGACAGGGGCCCCCCACTACGAGCAGTACTTC
- | 15 | - | TRBJ1-3 | TRBV5-8 | CASSSQQVSGNTIYF | TGTGCCAGCAGCTCCCAACAGGTCTCGGGAAACACCATATATTTT
- | 15 | - | TRBJ1-5 | TRBV27 | CASSLDGGSNQPQHF | TGTGCCAGCAGCCTGGATGGGGGCTCCAATCAGCCCCAGCATTTT
- | 15 | TRBD1 | TRBJ1-1 | TRBV4-2 | CASSQDLDRGVTLFF | TGTGCCAGCAGCCAAGATCTCGACAGGGGGGTAACGCTCTTCTTT
- | 21 | TRBD2 | TRBJ2-2 | TRBV7-3 | CASTRGAAGTSGGAGAGELFF | TGTGCCAGCACCCGCGGGGCCGCCGGGACTAGCGGGGGGGCCGGGGCCGGGGAGCTGTTTTTT
- | 13 | - | TRBJ2-5 | TRBV7-2 | CASSLEGRQRRDF | TGTGCCAGCAGCTTAGAGGGCAGGCAACGAAGGGACTTC
- | 17 | TRBD2 | TRBJ2-1 | TRBV4-2 | CASSQDIAGAGYNEQFF | TGTGCCAGCAGCCAAGATATAGCGGGAGCTGGGTACAATGAGCAGTTCTTC
few | 16 | - | TRBJ2-2 | TRBV9 | CASTNLVAGYTGELFF | TGTGCCAGCACCAACCTGGTGGCAGGGTACACCGGGGAGCTGTTTTTT
once | 13 | - | TRBJ1-1 | TRBV10-3 | CAISAGLNTEAFF | TGTGCCATCAGTGCCGGGCTGAACACTGAAGCTTTCTTT
few | 13 | - | TRBJ2-5 | TRBV18 | CASSRGGQETQYF | TGTGCCAGCTCCCGAGGGGGTCAAGAGACCCAGTACTTC
- | 14 | - | TRBJ2-3 | TRBV27 | CASTPRGPADTQYF | TGTGCCAGCACCCCGCGAGGACCGGCAGATACGCAGTATTTT
- | 15 | - | TRBJ2-1 | TRBV9 | CASSVAGGKYNEQFF | TGTGCCAGCAGCGTAGCGGGCGGGAAATACAATGAGCAGTTCTTC
- | 13 | - | TRBJ2-2 | TRBV7-3 | CASSLLPSGELFF | TGTGCCAGCAGCTTGTTGCCTTCGGGGGAGCTGTTTTTT
- | 21 | TRBD1 | TRBJ1-5 | TRBV5-1 | CASSLAGGQAGGLDGNQPQHF | TGCGCCAGCAGCTTGGCCGGGGGACAGGCAGGGGGTCTGGATGGCAATCAGCCCCAGCATTTT
- | 17 | - | TRBJ2-5 | TRBV7-9 | CASSLGSAGSLGETQYF | TGTGCCAGCAGCTTAGGATCGGCAGGGTCTTTGGGGGAGACCCAGTACTTC
- | 18 | TRBD2 | TRBJ2-2 | TRBV6-1 | CASSGRLAGGSNTGELFF | TGTGCCAGCAGTGGAAGACTAGCGGGAGGATCGAACACCGGGGAGCTGTTTTTT
- | 14 | - | TRBJ2-1 | TRBV7-9 | CASSPQASYNEQFF | TGTGCCAGCAGCCCACAGGCCTCCTACAATGAGCAGTTCTTC
- | 12 | - | TRBJ2-7 | TRBV5-6 | CASSQGGYEQYF | TGTGCCAGCAGTCAAGGGGGTTACGAGCAGTACTTC
once | 13 | - | TRBJ1-4 | TRBV7-6 | CASSPRYDEKLFF | TGTGCCAGCAGCCCCAGATACGATGAAAAACTGTTTTTT
few | 15 | - | TRBJ1-5 | TRBV7-8 | CASSGLTGYNQPQHF | TGTGCCAGCAGCGGACTAACAGGGTACAATCAGCCCCAGCATTTT
- | 14 | - | TRBJ2-5 | TRBV6-6 | CASSPTGNQETQYF | TGTGCCAGCAGCCCTACAGGGAACCAAGAGACCCAGTACTTC
- | 15 | - | TRBJ2-6 | TRBV4-3 | CASSQDNSGANVLTF | TGCGCCAGCAGCCAAGATAATTCTGGGGCCAACGTCCTGACTTTC
- | 17 | - | TRBJ1-6 | TRBV11-2 | CASSLGATGEYNSPLHF | TGTGCCAGCAGCTTGGGCGCCACGGGGGAATATAATTCACCCCTCCACTTT
- | 17 | TRBD1 | TRBJ2-5 | TRBV19 | CASSPGDREIELETQYF | TGTGCCAGTAGTCCCGGGGACAGGGAAATCGAGTTGGAGACCCAGTACTTC
- | 17 | - | TRBJ2-1 | TRBV5-1 | CASSLGLLTNTFNEQFF | TGCGCCAGCAGCTTGGGCCTACTCACCAATACCTTTAATGAGCAGTTCTTC
- | 13 | - | TRBJ2-1 | TRBV5-1 | CASSLEWGGEQFF | TGCGCCAGCAGCTTGGAATGGGGAGGTGAGCAGTTCTTC
- | 15 | - | TRBJ2-7 | TRBV30 | CAWDRGGGMLYEQYF | TGTGCCTGGGACCGCGGGGGCGGGATGTTATACGAGCAGTACTTC
- | 14 | TRBD1 | TRBJ1-2 | TRBV19 | CASTLRQGAVSYTF | TGTGCCAGTACCCTCAGACAGGGGGCAGTCAGCTACACCTTC
- | 13 | - | TRBJ2-5 | TRBV5-4 | CASSFDRQETQYF | TGTGCCAGCAGCTTCGACAGACAAGAGACCCAGTACTTC
- | 14 | - | TRBJ1-2 | TRBV5-1 | CASSLTEGTYGYTF | TGCGCCAGCAGCTTAACGGAAGGGACGTATGGCTACACCTTC
few | 15 | TRBD2 | TRBJ2-5 | TRBV11-2 | CASSPRLAVGETQYF | TGTGCCAGCAGCCCCCGACTAGCTGTGGGAGAGACCCAGTACTTC
- | 13 | - | TRBJ1-1 | TRBV6-6 | CATLSFLNTEAFF | TGTGCCACCCTCTCCTTTTTGAACACTGAAGCTTTCTTT